This T cell receptor (beta chain) was identified in a study of shared clonotypes between healthy human individuals. CD45RO negativity and positive selection for CCR7 defined naive CD8 cells, a population that excluded terminally differentiated effector memory CD45RA+ cells. Germline CDR1 and CDR2: MNHEY and SMNVEV (reference sequence). This CDR3 spans 15 amino acids. Trimming removed 6 bases from V and 7 bases from J, with 18 bases in between. Data came from immunoSEQ multiplex PCR; TCRdb stores just in-frame clones and leaves some out. The sample contains roughly 2 million clones, over 85% of which appear only once.

This TCR came from a man aged 18 to 30 in good health. The V call is TRBV27, the J call TRBJ2-2; possibly TRBD2 for D (6 bases). Input material: naive CD8+ T cells sorted from blood. Here the CDR3 reads CASSTGILAIGELFF. In DNA form, the CDR3 reads TGTGCCAGCAGCACAGGAATCCTAGCGATCGGGGAGCTGTTTTTT.